The clone carrying this T cell receptor beta chain was seen repeatedly, ten times or more. Its antigen is currently unknown. Read data end 3 residues before the CDR3 end; the end is taken from the germline J gene. The data are from a study of T cell clonality in common variable immunodeficiency. Notes on the study in general: Patient heterogeneity in the CVID cohort limited correlations between repertoire features and clinical complications. CVID subjects had higher TCRbeta clonality than healthy controls, most marked in about a third.

Caucasian heritage predominated among both patients and controls. Equal genomic DNA amounts from CVID and control samples were sequenced. Data came from immunoSEQ multiplex PCR; TCRdb stores just in-frame clones and leaves some out. Recorded here are approximately 40,000 clones, none singletons. Germline loops: CDR1 KGHSH, CDR2 LQKENI. CDR3 length: 14 amino acids. The V and J ends lost 2 bases and 5 bases, in that order; junction bases with no gene match: 2. The sequencing sample was made of peripheral blood mononuclear cells. This chain links TRBV18 with TRBJ1-4; TRBD1 matches at 7 bases. This TCR came from a person between 18 and 75 years old in good health. The CDR3 sequence: CASSPGTENEKLFF. The DNA read from the CDR3 is TGTGCCAGCTCACCAGGGACAGAAAATGAAAAA.